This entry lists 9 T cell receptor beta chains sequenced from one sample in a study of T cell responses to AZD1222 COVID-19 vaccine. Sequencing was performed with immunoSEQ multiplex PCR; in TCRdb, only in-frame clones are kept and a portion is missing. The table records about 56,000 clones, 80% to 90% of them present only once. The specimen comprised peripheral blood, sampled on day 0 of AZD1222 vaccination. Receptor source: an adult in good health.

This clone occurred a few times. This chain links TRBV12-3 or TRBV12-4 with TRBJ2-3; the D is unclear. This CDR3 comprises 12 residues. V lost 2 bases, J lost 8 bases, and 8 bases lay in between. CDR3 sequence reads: CASSLSTFTQYF. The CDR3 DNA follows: TGTGCCAGCAGTTTAAGTACCTTTACGCAGTATTTT.

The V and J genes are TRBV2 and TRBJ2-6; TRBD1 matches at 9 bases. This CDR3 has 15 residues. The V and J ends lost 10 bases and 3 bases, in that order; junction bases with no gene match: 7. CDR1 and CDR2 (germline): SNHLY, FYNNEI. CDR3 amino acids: CATLPTGGGANVLTF. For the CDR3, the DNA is TGTGCCACCTTACCGACAGGGGGTGGGGCCAACGTCCTGACTTTC.

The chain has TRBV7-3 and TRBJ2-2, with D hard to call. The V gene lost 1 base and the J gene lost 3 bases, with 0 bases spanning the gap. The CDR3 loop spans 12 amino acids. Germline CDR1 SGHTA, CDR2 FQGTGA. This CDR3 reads CASSLNTGELFF. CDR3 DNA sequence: TGTGCCAGCAGCTTAAACACCGGGGAGCTGTTTTTT. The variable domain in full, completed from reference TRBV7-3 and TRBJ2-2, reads GAGVSQTPSNKVTEKGKYVELRCDPISGHTALYWYRQSLGQGPEFLIYFQGTGAADDSGLPNDRFFAVRPEGSVSTLKIQRTERGDSAVYLCASSLNTGELFFGEGSRLTVL.

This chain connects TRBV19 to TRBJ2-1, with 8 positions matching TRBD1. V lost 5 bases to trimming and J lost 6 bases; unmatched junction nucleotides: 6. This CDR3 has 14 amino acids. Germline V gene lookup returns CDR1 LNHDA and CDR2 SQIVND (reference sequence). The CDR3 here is CASSSQGASNEQFF. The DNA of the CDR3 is TGTGCCAGTAGTTCGCAGGGGGCGTCCAATGAGCAGTTCTTC.

The CDR3, as DNA: TGTGCCAGCAGTTTACCCCCCCACGAGCAGTACTTC. This sequence encodes CASSLPPHEQYF. The chain joins TRBV28 to TRBJ2-7; D not certain. The CDR3 totals 12 residues. The V gene's germline CDR1 is MDHEN and CDR2 SYDVKM. The V and J ends lost 2 bases and 5 bases respectively, with 7 bases between them.

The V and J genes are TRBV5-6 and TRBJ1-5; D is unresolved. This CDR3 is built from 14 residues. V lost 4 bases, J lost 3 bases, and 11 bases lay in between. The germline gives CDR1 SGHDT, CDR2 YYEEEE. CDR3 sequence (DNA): TGTGCCAGCAGCGACCTGGGGTCCAATCAGCCCCAGCATTTT. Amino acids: CASSDLGSNQPQHF.

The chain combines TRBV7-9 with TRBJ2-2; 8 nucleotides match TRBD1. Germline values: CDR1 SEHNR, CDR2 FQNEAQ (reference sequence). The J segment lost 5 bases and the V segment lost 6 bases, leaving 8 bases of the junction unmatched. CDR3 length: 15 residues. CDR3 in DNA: TGTGCCAGCAGGTCCTGGACAGGGCGAACCGGGGAGCTGTTTTTT. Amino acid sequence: CASRSWTGRTGELFF.

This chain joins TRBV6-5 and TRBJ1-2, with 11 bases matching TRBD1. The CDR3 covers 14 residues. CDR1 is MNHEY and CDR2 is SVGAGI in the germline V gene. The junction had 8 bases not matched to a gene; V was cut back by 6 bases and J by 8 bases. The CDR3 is CASRSPGTGGGYTF. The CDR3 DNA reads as TGTGCCAGCAGATCTCCCGGGACAGGGGGAGGCTACACCTTC.

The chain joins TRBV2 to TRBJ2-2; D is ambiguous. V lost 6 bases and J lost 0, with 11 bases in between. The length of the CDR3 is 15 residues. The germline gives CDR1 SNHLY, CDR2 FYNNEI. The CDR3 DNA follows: TGTGCCAGCAGGGCCTCGATCACGAACACCGGGGAGCTGTTTTTT. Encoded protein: CASRASITNTGELFF. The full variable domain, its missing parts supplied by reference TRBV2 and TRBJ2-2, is EPEVTQTPSHQVTQMGQEVILRCVPISNHLYFYWYRQILGQKVEFLVSFYNNEISEKSEIFDDQFSVERPDGSNFTLKIRSTKLEDSAMYFCASRASITNTGELFFGEGSRLTVL.